The clone carrying this TCR beta chain was picked up many times. Its cognate antigen is unknown. The time point denotes: patch test 1, 2 weeks after DPC sensitization. Treatment specified: therapeutic diphenylcyclopropenone sensitization with weekly scalp DPC. The source of the sample is a study of human T cells and chemical hapten exposure. Study-level information: Patients having alopecia areata, totalis or universalis were mostly female.

Attachment of unique molecular identifiers to individual cDNA molecules was performed in the library. TCRdb analysed the RACE reads with MiXCR anew, one entry per CDR3 protein. The repertoire holds approximately 71,000 distinct CDR3 sequences, with roughly 9.8% as singletons. Unmatched junction bases numbered 8, after V lost 0 bases and J lost 5 bases. In germline, CDR1 is SNHLY, CDR2 FYNNEI. The CDR3 runs 16 residues. Findings and caveats of the study: With regard to DPC sensitization, TCRs above 1 in 1000 frequency did not change. Clustering by CDR3 similarity yielded significantly more large clusters from expanded TCRs than controls.

The sample was whole blood, taken in connection with sensitization to the hapten diphenylcyclopropenone (DPC). The receptor comes from a woman in her thirties or forties with alopecia areata. Some clones in this sample may be carry-over from other donors' samples. The V and J genes are TRBV2 and TRBJ1-2; TRBD1 aligns across 8 bases. The chain's CDR3 is CASSEAQSTGVYGYTF. CDR3 coding DNA: TGTGCCAGCAGTGAAGCGCAATCGACAGGGGTTTATGGCTACACCTTC.